The clone carrying this TCR beta chain was detected only once. Its antigen is as yet unknown. This entry comes from a study of T cell repertoires and HLA-DP antigens. The method was immunoSEQ multiplex PCR; TCRdb's version includes in-frame clones alone and lacks a portion of them. The table includes over 100,000 clones, about 92% detected once. Sequenced input: CD4+ T cells from PBMCs. The sequence was obtained from a young woman in good health and CMV-seronegative.

CDR3 DNA: TGCGCCAGCAGTGTCCAGGGGAGAAACACCATATATTTT. Protein product: CASSVQGRNTIYF. This chain connects TRBV5-1 to TRBJ1-3, with D possibly being TRBD1 (6 bases). V shed 5 bases and J shed 5 bases, with 11 bases lying between them. CDR3 length: 13 amino acids. Germline loops: CDR1 SGHRS, CDR2 YFSETQ.